One and the same sample provided the 6 T cell receptor beta chains below, sequenced in a study of PD-1 blockade in classical Hodgkin lymphoma (dated by TCRdb to between 2020 and 2021). The sample's time point label is to be understood as: cycle 4 day 1 (C4D1), after around six weeks of nivolumab. Every trial patient had relapsed following autologous stem cell transplantation, and prior brentuximab vedotin exposure was what differed among cohorts A, B and C. Libraries were made using the immunoSEQ multiplex PCR assay. TCRdb took over this immuneACCESS table, retaining in-frame rearrangements with V and J assigned. Such tables are incomplete; in checked studies, under half of the missing clones stem from an unresolved V gene, and the remainder is unexplained. Counted in this sample were 50,000 or so clones; roughly 90% of them appeared once. The top ten constitute about 14% of the sample. The source material was peripheral blood mononuclear cells (PBMCs), sampled before the fourth cycle of nivolumab. Source of these receptors: a human donor with classical Hodgkin lymphoma.

The V and J genes are TRBV10-2 and TRBJ2-7, with D possibly matching TRBD2 (6 bases). With 2 bases removed from V and 5 bases from J, the gap between germline ends came to 10 bases. CDR3 length equals 13 residues. Germline V gene lookup returns CDR1 WSHSY and CDR2 SAAADI. The CDR3 nucleotides are TGCGCCAGCAGTGAGGGAGGGACCCACGAGCAGTACTTC. It encodes CASSEGGTHEQYF.

This clone was counted a single time. The chain uses TRBV6-5 and TRBJ1-1; D is possibly TRBD1 (5 bases). Germline V gene sequence: CDR1 MNHEY, CDR2 SVGAGI. V shed 2 bases and J shed 5 bases, with 18 bases lying between them. There are 16 residues in the CDR3. The CDR3 nucleotides read TGTGCCAGCAGTTACGCGGGTTTGGCTGGGGGGACTGAAGCTTTCTTT. As protein: CASSYAGLAGGTEAFF.

The chain combines TRBV7-3 with TRBJ2-3; TRBD2 matches 7 bases. The length of the CDR3 is 15 residues. V shed 0 bases, J shed 4 bases, and the junction held 4 bases outside the gene matches. The germline V gene encodes CDR1 SGHTA and CDR2 FQGTGA. The CDR3: CASSLTGGPSDTQYF. For the CDR3, the DNA is TGTGCCAGCAGCTTAACGGGAGGGCCCTCAGATACGCAGTATTTT.

The J gene is TRBJ1-1, the V gene TRBV6-5; 10 bases match TRBD1. With 0 bases clipped from V and 5 bases from J, the junction kept 3 bases outside the gene matches. Germline V gene sequence: CDR1 MNHEY, CDR2 SVGAGI. This CDR3 region has 15 residues. CDR3 DNA sequence: TGTGCCAGCAGTTACTCGTGGACAGGGGGAACTGAAGCTTTCTTT. This translates into CASSYSWTGGTEAFF.

V gene TRBV6-5 combines with J gene TRBJ2-2, with unresolved D. The CDR3 totals 13 residues. V lost 8 bases to trimming and J lost 1 base, with 8 bases between them. CDR1 is MNHEY and CDR2 is SVGAGI in the germline V gene. CDR3 sequence reads: CASLRQNTGELFF. The CDR3 DNA follows: TGTGCCAGCTTACGCCAGAACACCGGGGAGCTGTTTTTT.

The chain combines TRBV11-2 with TRBJ1-5; D is unclear. Germline CDR1 and CDR2: SGHAT and FQNNGV. The CDR3 has 14 residues. Trimming removed 2 bases from V and 1 base from J, with 6 bases in between. CDR3 amino acids: CASSLLGSNQPQHF. Here the CDR3 DNA reads TGTGCCAGCAGCTTATTGGGAAGCAATCAGCCCCAGCATTTT.